This entry lists 11 T cell receptor beta chains sequenced from one sample in a study of human T cells and chemical hapten exposure (dated by TCRdb to the early 2020s). Library preparation employed RACE. TCRdb shows the sequencer as NextSeq 500. TCRdb reran the public reads through fastp at Q25 and MiXCR, keeping productive beta chains. CDR3 protein sequences are deduplicated, and each keeps its most common genes and DNA. Present in this sample are 300,000 to 450,000 distinct CDR3 sequences, 5.1% of which were seen just once. The top ten clones comprise approximately 2.4% of the sample. Explained via the paper, the time point label denotes: pre-sensitization, week 0. This specimen's treatment or condition label, per the study, means: therapeutic diphenylcyclopropenone sensitization with weekly scalp DPC. Sequences were derived from whole blood, sampled in connection with sensitization to the hapten diphenylcyclopropenone (DPC). The source is a woman in her forties or fifties with alopecia areata. Some clones in this sample may be carry-over from other donors' samples.

This clonotype was observed a few times. This chain uses TRBV2 with TRBJ2-3; D ambiguous. With 8 bases removed from V and 6 bases from J, the gap between germline ends came to 6 bases. CDR3 length: 10 residues. CDR1 SNHLY and CDR2 FYNNEI come from the germline V gene. This CDR3 reads CASWADTQYF. The CDR3 DNA reads as TGTGCCAGCTGGGCGGATACGCAGTATTTT.

This clonotype was seen a handful of times. This chain links TRBV6-5 with TRBJ2-3; 10 bases map to TRBD1. J gave up 2 bases and V 5 bases, and 4 bases lay outside the gene matches. Germline V lookup: CDR1 MNHEY, CDR2 SVGAGI. CDR3 length: 15 residues. The CDR3 region has the DNA TGTGCCAGCAGTCGGGGACAGGGGTTCACAGATACGCAGTATTTT. Its translation: CASSRGQGFTDTQYF.

There are many counts of this clonotype. J is TRBJ1-1 and V is TRBV12-3 or TRBV12-4; 9 nucleotides agree with TRBD1. The length of the CDR3 is 15 residues. Trimming cost V 5 bases and J 3 bases; bases outside gene matches: 7. CDR3 sequence reads: CASSPGQGRDTEAFF. The CDR3 coding sequence is TGTGCCAGCAGTCCAGGACAGGGGCGAGACACTGAAGCTTTCTTT.

This clonotype occurred a few times. The rearrangement uses TRBV24-1 and TRBJ2-4; 8 bases are a match to TRBD2. This CDR3 is 14 amino acids long. V dropped 7 bases and J dropped 6; count of bases not matched to a gene: 7. Germline values: CDR1 KGHDR, CDR2 SFDVKD. CDR3 bases: TGTGCCACCAGCCCGGGGGGGAACGGAAACATTCAGTACTTC. This codes for CATSPGGNGNIQYF.

This clonotype came up many times. The chain has TRBV7-9 and TRBJ1-1; TRBD1 matches 7 bases. J gave up 4 bases and V 5 bases, and 4 bases lay outside the gene matches. Germline V lookup: CDR1 SEHNR, CDR2 FQNEAQ (reference sequence). This CDR3 comprises 13 residues. The CDR3 sequence is CASSPRQGTEAFF. The CDR3 DNA reads TGTGCCAGCAGCCCACGACAGGGCACTGAAGCTTTCTTT.

The V and J genes are TRBV20-1 and TRBJ1-5; 10 positions match TRBD1. The CDR3 is 15 residues long. Looked up from germline, CDR1 is DFQATT and CDR2 is SNEGSKA (reference sequence). V shed 6 bases and J 6 bases; nucleotides not matched to a gene: 11. CDR3 sequence reads: CSAQMRQGAGQPQHF. The DNA for the CDR3 is TGCAGTGCCCAAATGAGACAGGGGGCGGGTCAGCCCCAGCATTTT.

This clonotype was recorded many times. The rearrangement joins TRBV28 to TRBJ1-3; 8 bases match TRBD1. The germline gives CDR1 MDHEN, CDR2 SYDVKM. V lost 2 bases and J lost 0; bases outside the gene matches: 9. The CDR3 spans 18 residues. CDR3 loop: CASSLRETGALSGNTIYF. Here the CDR3 DNA reads TGTGCCAGCAGTTTAAGGGAGACAGGGGCCCTCTCTGGAAACACCATATATTTT.

This clonotype was counted ten times or more. V and J are TRBV14 and TRBJ2-1; 8 bases are shared with TRBD2. The J segment lost 4 bases and the V segment lost 4 bases, leaving 6 bases of the junction unmatched. Germline lookup yields CDR1 SGHDN and CDR2 FVKESK. The CDR3 sequence is 15 residues long. CDR3 DNA: TGTGCCAGCAGCCGAGGCGGCGGGAGGTACAATGAGCAGTTCTTC. Protein sequence: CASSRGGGRYNEQFF.

This clonotype appeared many times. V usage is TRBV18 and J usage is TRBJ2-6; 10 bases agree with TRBD1. Germline-derived CDR1 and CDR2 are KGHSH and LQKENI. This CDR3 contains 18 residues. V lost 3 bases and J lost 4; bases outside the gene matches: 9. The CDR3 nucleotides are TGTGCCAGCTCACCGCGGGACAGGGGAATGTCCGGGGCCAACGTCCTGACTTTC. Protein product: CASSPRDRGMSGANVLTF. Combining the CDR3 with reference TRBV18 and TRBJ2-6 gives the whole variable domain NAGVMQNPRHLVRRRGQEARLRCSPMKGHSHVYWYRQLPEEGLKFMVYLQKENIIDESGMPKERFSAEFPKEGPSILRIQQVVRGDSAAYFCASSPRDRGMSGANVLTFGAGSRLTVL.

V is TRBV5-6 and J is TRBJ2-7; D possibly corresponds to TRBD1 (6 bases). Germline V gene data show CDR1 as SGHDT and CDR2 as YYEEEE. Trimming left V 3 bases short and J 4 bases short, with 8 bases between. This CDR3 is built from 12 residues. The CDR3 region is CASSYRVYEQYF. CDR3 nucleotide sequence: TGTGCCAGCAGCTACAGGGTATACGAGCAGTACTTC.

The sample holds many counts of this clonotype. The chain recombines TRBV5-5 with TRBJ2-7, with a weak D call TRBD1 (6 bases). The CDR3 covers 17 residues. Germline V CDR1 and CDR2: SGHKS, YYEKEE (reference sequence). V was pared by 1 base and J by 3 bases, with 20 bases between. The CDR3 nucleotides are TGTGCCAGCAGCTTGTCCCAGGGGTTCCCCCGGGGCTACGAGCAGTACTTC. This sequence encodes CASSLSQGFPRGYEQYF.